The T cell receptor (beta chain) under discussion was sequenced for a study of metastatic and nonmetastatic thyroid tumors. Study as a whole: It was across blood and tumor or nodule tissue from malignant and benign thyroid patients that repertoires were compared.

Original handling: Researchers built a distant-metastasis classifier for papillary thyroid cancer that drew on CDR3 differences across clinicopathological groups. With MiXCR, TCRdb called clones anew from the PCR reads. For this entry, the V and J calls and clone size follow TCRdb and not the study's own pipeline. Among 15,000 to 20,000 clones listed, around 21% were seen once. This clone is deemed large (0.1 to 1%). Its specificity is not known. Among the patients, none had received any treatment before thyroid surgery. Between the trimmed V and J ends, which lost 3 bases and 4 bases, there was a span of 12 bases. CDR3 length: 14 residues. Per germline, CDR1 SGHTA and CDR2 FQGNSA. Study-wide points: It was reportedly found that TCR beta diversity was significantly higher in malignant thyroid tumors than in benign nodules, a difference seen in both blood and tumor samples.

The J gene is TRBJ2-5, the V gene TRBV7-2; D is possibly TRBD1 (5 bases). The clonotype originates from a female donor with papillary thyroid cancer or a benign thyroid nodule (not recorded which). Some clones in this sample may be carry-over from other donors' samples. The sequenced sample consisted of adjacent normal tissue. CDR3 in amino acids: CASSLGWGGETQYF. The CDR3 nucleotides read TGTGCCAGCAGCTTGGGGTGGGGCGGAGAGACCCAGTACTTC.